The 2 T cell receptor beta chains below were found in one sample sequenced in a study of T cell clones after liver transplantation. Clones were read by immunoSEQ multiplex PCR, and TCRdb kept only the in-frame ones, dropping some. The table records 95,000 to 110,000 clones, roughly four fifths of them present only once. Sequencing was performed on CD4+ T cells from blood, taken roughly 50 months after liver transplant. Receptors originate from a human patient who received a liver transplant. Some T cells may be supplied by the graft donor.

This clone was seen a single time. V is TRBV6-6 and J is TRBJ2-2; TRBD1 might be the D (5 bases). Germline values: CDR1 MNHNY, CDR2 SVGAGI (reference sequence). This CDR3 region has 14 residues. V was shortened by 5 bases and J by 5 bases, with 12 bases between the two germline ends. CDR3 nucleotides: TGTGCCAGCAGTACGACGCAGGGAACCGGGGAGCTGTTTTTT. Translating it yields CASSTTQGTGELFF.

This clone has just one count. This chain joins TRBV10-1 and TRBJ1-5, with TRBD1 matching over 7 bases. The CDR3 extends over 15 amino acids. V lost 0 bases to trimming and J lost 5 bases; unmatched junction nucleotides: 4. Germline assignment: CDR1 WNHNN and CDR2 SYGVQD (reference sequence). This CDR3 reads CASSESRQGYQPQHF. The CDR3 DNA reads TGCGCCAGCAGTGAGTCGAGACAGGGCTATCAGCCCCAGCATTTT.